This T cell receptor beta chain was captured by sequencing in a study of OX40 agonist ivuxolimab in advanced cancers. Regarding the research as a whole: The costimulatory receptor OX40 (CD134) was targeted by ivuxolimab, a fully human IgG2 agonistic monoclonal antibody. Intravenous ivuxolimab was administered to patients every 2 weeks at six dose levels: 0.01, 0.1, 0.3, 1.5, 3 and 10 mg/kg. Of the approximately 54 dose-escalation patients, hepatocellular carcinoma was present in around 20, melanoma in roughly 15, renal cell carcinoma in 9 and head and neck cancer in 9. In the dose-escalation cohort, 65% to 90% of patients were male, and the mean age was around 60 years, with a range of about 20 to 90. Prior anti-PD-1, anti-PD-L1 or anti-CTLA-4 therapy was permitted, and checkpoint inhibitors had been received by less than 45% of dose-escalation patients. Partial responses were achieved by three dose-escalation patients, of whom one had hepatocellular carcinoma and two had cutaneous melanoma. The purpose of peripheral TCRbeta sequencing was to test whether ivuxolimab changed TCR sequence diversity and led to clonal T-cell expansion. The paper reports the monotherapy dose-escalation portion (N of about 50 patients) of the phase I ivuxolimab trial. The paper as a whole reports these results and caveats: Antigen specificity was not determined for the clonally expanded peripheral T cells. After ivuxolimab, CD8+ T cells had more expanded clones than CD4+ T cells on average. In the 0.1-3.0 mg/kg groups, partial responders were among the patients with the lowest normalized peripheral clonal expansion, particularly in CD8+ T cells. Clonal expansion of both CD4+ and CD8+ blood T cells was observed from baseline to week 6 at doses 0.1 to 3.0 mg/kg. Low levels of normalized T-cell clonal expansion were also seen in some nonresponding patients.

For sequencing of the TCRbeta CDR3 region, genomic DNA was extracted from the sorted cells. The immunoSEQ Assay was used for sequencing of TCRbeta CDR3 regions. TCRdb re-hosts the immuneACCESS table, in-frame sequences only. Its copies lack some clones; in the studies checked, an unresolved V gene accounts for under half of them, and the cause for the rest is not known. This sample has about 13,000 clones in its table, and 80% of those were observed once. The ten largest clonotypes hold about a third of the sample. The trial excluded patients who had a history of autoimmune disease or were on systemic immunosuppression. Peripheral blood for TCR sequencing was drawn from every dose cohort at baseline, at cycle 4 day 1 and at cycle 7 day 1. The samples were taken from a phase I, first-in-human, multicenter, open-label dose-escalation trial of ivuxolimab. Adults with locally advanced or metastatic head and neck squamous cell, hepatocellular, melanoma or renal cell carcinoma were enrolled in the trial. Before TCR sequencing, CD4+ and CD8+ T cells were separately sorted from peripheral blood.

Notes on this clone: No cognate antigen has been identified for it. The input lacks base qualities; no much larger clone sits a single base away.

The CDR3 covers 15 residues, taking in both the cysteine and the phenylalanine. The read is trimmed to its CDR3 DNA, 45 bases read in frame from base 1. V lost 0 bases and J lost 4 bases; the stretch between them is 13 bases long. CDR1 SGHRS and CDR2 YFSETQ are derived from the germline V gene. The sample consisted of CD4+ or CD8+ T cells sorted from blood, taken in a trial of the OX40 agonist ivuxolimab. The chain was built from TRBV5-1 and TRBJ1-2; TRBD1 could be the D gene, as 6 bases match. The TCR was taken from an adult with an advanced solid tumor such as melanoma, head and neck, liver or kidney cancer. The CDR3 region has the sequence CASSLEPGDVYGYTF. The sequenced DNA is TGCGCCAGCAGCTTGGAGCCAGGGGACGTCTATGGCTACACCTTC.